This T cell receptor (beta chain) originates from a study of T cell repertoires in cytomegalovirus infection. Study in general: CMV infection plus the matching HLA type was flagged by public TCR beta signatures. Broader study findings: Dominating the ex vivo response were TCR beta clonotypes that were CMV-specific and HLA-C-restricted. The cumulative frequency of public TCR beta families distinguished individuals who carried CMV together with the relevant HLA.

TCRdb processed the reads anew with MiXCR; each CDR3 protein has one entry. The data hold about 740,000 distinct CDR3 sequences, with less than 40% observed a single time. In the case of this clonotype: Antigen unknown.

The sequence was collected from a human donor in good health (CMV status not recorded). Some clones in this sample may be carry-over from other donors' samples. Sequenced input: PBMCs.

The CDR3 sequence is CASTNPGASVTQYF. CDR3 nucleotide sequence: TGCGCCAGCACCAATCCCGGGGCCTCCGTCACGCAGTATTTT. J is TRBJ2-3 and V is TRBV5-1; perhaps D is TRBD1 or TRBD2 (5 bases each). CDR3 size: 14 residues. The V and J ends lost 6 bases and 9 bases respectively, with 20 bases between them. Germline V lookup: CDR1 SGHRS, CDR2 YFSETQ.